This T cell receptor beta chain was captured by sequencing in a study of cytomegalovirus exposure and HLA in healthy donors. Primers included in the PCR were 60 Vbeta and 13 Jbeta primers. TCRdb's copy holds only in-frame clones and misses some; the assay was immunoSEQ multiplex PCR. The sample includes about 200,000 clones, 75% to 90% of them seen just once. Worth noting for this clone: Its antigen is undetermined.

Between the trimmed V and J ends, which lost 6 bases and 2 bases, there was a span of 14 bases. The CDR3 is 15 amino acids. Germline CDR1 MNHEY, CDR2 SVGAGI. Study-wide findings and caveats: The HLA-A and HLA-B alleles of most subjects were reportedly predicted accurately from TCR beta sequences. The study designated some 180 TCR beta chains cytomegalovirus-associated. TRBV6-2, TRBV6-3 and some other V segments were unresolvable in 87-base-pair reads.

Sequenced: PBMCs. This TCR derives from a woman aged 40 to 49 in good health and CMV-seronegative. The V gene is TRBV6-5, the J gene TRBJ1-5, with D possibly matching TRBD1 (5 bases). CDR3 amino acids: CASSKRRGGNQPQHF. CDR3 sequence (DNA): TGTGCCAGCAGCAAAAGAAGGGGTGGCAATCAGCCCCAGCATTTT.